Below, one T cell receptor (beta chain) is given with its context. Its matching antigen is unknown. The V and J ends lost 2 bases and 1 base respectively, with 5 bases between them. CDR3 length: 13 residues. CDR1 and CDR2 from the germline V gene are KGHSH and LQKENI. Researchers ran the PCR with 60 Vbeta and 13 Jbeta primers. The data were produced by immunoSEQ multiplex PCR, yet TCRdb's version contains in-frame clones alone and is incomplete. Altogether approximately 130,000 clones are present, 65% to 80% being singletons, with the ten largest covering roughly 3.1%. Regarding donors, all were healthy bone marrow donors. The data are from a study of cytomegalovirus exposure and HLA in healthy donors. Findings and caveats of the study: Later analysis indicated greater clonal expansion among HLA-associated TCR beta chains than among equally common other chains. Earlier findings revealed that most TCR beta V segments proved productive either about 87% or about 30% of the time. Fewer N-insertions than the roughly 630-donor mean were reportedly shown by an Asian-associated ancestry cluster in a later analysis.

The genes are TRBV18 and TRBJ1-1; D is perhaps TRBD1 (5 bases). Sequenced input: PBMCs. The TCR sequence derives from a young man in good health and CMV-seronegative. The CDR3 spells CASSPTGNTEAFF. The CDR3 DNA is TGTGCCAGCTCACCAACAGGGAACACTGAAGCTTTCTTT.